This T cell receptor (beta chain) was sequenced for a study of OX40 agonist ivuxolimab in advanced cancers. Study-level information: Recorded diagnoses for dose-escalation patients were hepatocellular carcinoma, melanoma, renal cell or head and neck cancer. Points from the study as a whole: Researchers report that CD8+ T cells had, on average, more expanded clones than CD4+. Doses of 0.1 to 3.0 mg/kg were accompanied by clonal expansion of CD4+ and CD8+ blood T cells by week 6.

Note on this clone: Its antigen is not known.

Trimming removed 0 bases from V and 3 bases from J, with 15 bases in between. Germline CDR1 is SGDLS and CDR2 is YYNGEE. This CDR3 comprises 16 residues. Clones were read by immunoSEQ multiplex PCR, and TCRdb kept only the in-frame ones, dropping some. Of about 64,000 clones listed, around 80% are singletons. The sequence derives from an adult with an advanced solid tumor such as melanoma, head and neck, liver or kidney cancer. This sequence joins TRBV9 and TRBJ1-1; possibly TRBD1 for D (5 bases). Sample: CD4+ or CD8+ T cells sorted from blood, taken in a trial of the OX40 agonist ivuxolimab. The CDR3 coding sequence is TGTGCCAGCAGCGTAGGAGGGCAGGGTGGGGACACTGAAGCTTTCTTT. Protein product: CASSVGGQGGDTEAFF.